The present TCR beta chain was sequenced within a study of shared clonotypes between healthy human individuals (dated by TCRdb to about 2020). General notes on the study: Two women and a few men aged 18 to 49 years were included in the cohort. For each donor, CD4 naive and CD4 memory were each run on three plates, CD8 naive on two plates, and CD8 memory on one plate. The study deeply sequenced blood TCR repertoires of about five healthy adults to estimate repertoire size and the extent of clonotype sharing between individuals. To increase sequencing depth and limit assay-specific biases, different laboratories used diverse techniques to prepare libraries and sequence TCR repertoires. Per donor, leukapheresis produced somewhere between about 0.94 and 9.5 billion PBMCs.

CD8 naive samples were CD45RO-negative cells positively selected for CCR7, giving a CD45RA+CCR7+ population that excluded TemRA cells. The donors were healthy, HIV-negative adults with no recently reported acute infections or vaccinations. All donors were Caucasian adults living in Nashville, Tennessee, USA. Blood was obtained by leukapheresis, after which PBMCs were separated by Ficoll-Histopaque density gradient centrifugation and cryopreserved in liquid nitrogen vapor phase. Analytical flow cytometry was used to check the purity and quantity of each magnetically sorted T cell population. Genomic DNA was isolated from every sorted fraction and measured by UV absorbance on a Nanodrop 2000c. Comments on this clone: Its antigen remains unidentified. There are no base qualities to consult, and no much larger clone falls within one base.

The V end loses 3 bases and the J end loses 0 bases, and a stretch of 18 bases separates them. The CDR3 covers 18 residues, taking in both the cysteine and the phenylalanine. Of the read, only the CDR3 DNA is kept; its 54 bases are in frame from base 1. From the germline V gene, CDR1 is MDHEN and CDR2 is SYDVKM. The investigation overall reported the following: Because the study included only a small number of donors, the genetic and exposure-history diversity represented was limited. Compared with non-shared clonotypes, the clonotypes found in all four sorted-subset donors had higher generation probabilities. Pairwise subsampling indicated that sequencing depth was expected to affect the degree of clonotype sharing among donors. Larger estimated clonotype richness was generally found for naive subsets than for memory subsets. Sharing across four donors was observed for 5% to 6.5% of naive CD4, less than 4% of naive CD8, 2.3% of memory CD4, and roughly 0.4% of memory CD8 clonotypes. Sampling was restricted to blood, and TCR repertoires in tissues likely differ from the TCR repertoires found in blood. Rarefaction of sorted-subset datasets indicated incomplete sequencing despite the large sequencing depth.

TCR CDR3 regions were amplified from genomic DNA by multiplex PCR using the deep immunoSEQ assay. Extracted genomic DNA from each cell subset was spread evenly across all wells of several immunoSEQ 96-well plates, with each plate serving as a replicate. For sorted subsets, around 200 ng genomic DNA, equal to approximately 30,000 T cell genomes, was loaded into each replicate PCR. Purified libraries were measured with a Qubit 3.0 fluorometer, size-checked on a Bioanalyzer 2100, and measured again with the KAPA Library Quantification kit. A separate single-read 150-cycle Illumina NextSeq 550 flow cell was used to sequence each immunoSEQ 96-well plate. Under the source paper's analysis protocol: Because the immunoSEQ output included only junctional sequences and no quality scores, the filtering could not be the same as the filtering used for full-length reads. Sequences were annotated with PyIR, a Python wrapper for IgBLAST v1.9, and V/J genes and CDR3 were assigned using IMGT germline references. Reads with weak V/J assignments (E-value above 1e-6), missing CDR3, stop codons, out-of-frame junctions, or ambiguous translated residues were removed. V3J clonotypes were defined as sequences sharing the same inferred V gene, J gene, and CDR3 amino acid sequence. The percentage overlap between two repertoires was calculated by dividing the number of shared unique clonotypes by the size of the smaller repertoire. RTK rarefaction, the Chao1 estimator, and Recon v2.1 estimates of unobserved clonotypes were used to assess repertoire richness. OLGA was used to compute generation probabilities for all TCRbeta clonotypes that the gDNA method yielded from a few donors. Here the immuneACCESS table is served through TCRdb, limited to in-frame sequences with V and J called. Missing clones are a known gap in these copies; in checked studies unresolved V genes cover under half, and the rest lacks a known reason. V and J calls and clone size come straight from that table; D and trimming were deduced from the DNA. The sample has about 2.1 million clones on record, 85% to 95% of them singletons. The ten largest clones add up to around 1.8% of the sample.

The chain links TRBV28 with TRBJ1-3, with the D gene not clear enough to name. The sample was naive CD8+ T cells from PBMCs. The intended sense of this specimen's cell subset or site label: CD45RA+CCR7+. The TCR sequence derives from a man aged 18 to 30 in good health. Some clones in this sample may be carry-over from other donors' samples. The CDR3 is CASSFGRKRVFSGNTIYF. The sequenced DNA is TGTGCCAGCAGTTTCGGGAGGAAGCGAGTTTTCTCTGGAAACACCATATATTTT.